The 30 T cell receptor beta chains below all came from one sample that was sequenced in a study of shared clonotypes between healthy human individuals. Profiling relied on immunoSEQ multiplex PCR, and the TCRdb table lists in-frame clones only, not all of them. Here the sample spans more than 500,000 clones, 85% to 95% being singletons. CD8 cells classed as naive were CD45RO-negative and positively selected for CCR7, excluding terminally differentiated effector memory CD45RA+ cells. The sequenced sample consisted of naive CD8+ T cells sorted from blood. The receptors shown here come from a woman aged 25 to 39 in good health.

DNA for the CDR3: TGTGCCAGCAGTACCCCCAGGAACTCCTACAATGAGCAGTTCTTC. Its translation: CASSTPRNSYNEQFF. The gene calls are TRBV28 and TRBJ2-1; D uncertain. This CDR3 has 15 amino acids. Germline V CDR1 and CDR2: MDHEN, SYDVKM. V was cut by 5 bases and J by 0 bases, with 11 bases left in between.

This rearrangement joins TRBV5-8 to TRBJ2-1; D is undetermined. CDR1 SGHTS and CDR2 YDEGEE come from the germline V gene. The germline V and J ends were trimmed by 0 bases and 9 bases, with 1 base remaining between them. CDR3 size: 10 residues. The CDR3: CASSLGEQFF. CDR3 DNA: TGTGCCAGCAGCTTGGGTGAGCAGTTCTTC.

Remarks on this clone: A much larger clonotype is one base distant, so this may be a read error. J is TRBJ1-1 and V is TRBV5-4; D unresolved. Germline loops: CDR1 SGHNT, CDR2 YYREEE (reference sequence). The CDR3 has 11 amino acids. Trimming cost V 3 bases and J 1 base, with 1 base left between them. The CDR3, as DNA: TGTGCCAGCAGCTCGAACACTGAAGCTTTCTTT. Translated: CASSSNTEAFF.

The chain employs TRBV6-5 and TRBJ2-5; D tentatively reads TRBD1 or TRBD2 (6 bases each). The germline gives CDR1 MNHEY, CDR2 SVGAGI. Trimming took off 0 bases at V and 2 bases at J, with 10 bases between the two ends. This CDR3 has 15 amino acids. The CDR3, as DNA: TGTGCCAGCAGTTACTCCTTAGGGGGGCAAGAGACCCAGTACTTC. This translates into CASSYSLGGQETQYF.

This chain uses TRBV10-3 with TRBJ1-5; possibly TRBD1 for D (5 bases). CDR1 is ENHRY, CDR2 SYGVKD, per germline. V gave up 2 bases and J gave up 6 bases, with 14 bases separating them. The CDR3 is 15 amino acids. In nucleotides, the CDR3 is TGTGCCATCAGTGAGGGACAAGCCGGCGGTCAGCCCCAGCATTTT. As protein: CAISEGQAGGQPQHF.

The J gene is TRBJ2-1, the V gene TRBV13, with D perhaps matching TRBD2 (6 bases). The germline V and J ends were trimmed by 2 bases and 10 bases, with 18 bases remaining between them. This CDR3 is 15 amino acids long. Germline V gene sequence: CDR1 PRHDT, CDR2 FYEKMQ (reference sequence). The CDR3 sequence is CASSLMGGPRVEQFF. CDR3 DNA sequence: TGTGCCAGCAGCTTAATGGGGGGTCCACGTGTGGAGCAGTTCTTC.

V and J are TRBV29-1 and TRBJ1-2; TRBD1 is a possible D gene (5 bases). The V and J ends lost 5 bases and 4 bases respectively, with 14 bases between them. The V gene's germline CDR1 is SQVTM and CDR2 ANQGSEA. The CDR3 extends over 13 amino acids. The CDR3 coding sequence is TGCAGCGTTCCTTTTGGGGCCCGCTATGGCTACACCTTC. Encoded protein: CSVPFGARYGYTF.

The rearrangement links TRBV7-9 to TRBJ2-5; D possibly corresponds to TRBD1 (7 bases). The last part of the DNA fits TRBJ2-7 better; the J call may be wrong. This CDR3 has 15 amino acids. Germline values: CDR1 SEHNR, CDR2 FQNEAQ (reference sequence). The CDR3 reads CASSAGAGGFYEQYF. For the CDR3, the DNA is TGTGCCAGCTCGGCTGGGGCAGGGGGGTTCTACGAGCAGTACTTC.

The chain joins TRBV4-1 to TRBJ2-1; a possible D gene is TRBD2 (6 bases). Trimming pared 1 base from V and 4 bases from J, leaving 17 bases between. The germline V gene encodes CDR1 MGHRA and CDR2 YSYEKL. The CDR3 is made up of 17 amino acids. CDR3: CASSQAPHGRIYNEQFF. The CDR3 DNA reads TGCGCCAGCAGCCAAGCCCCCCACGGGAGAATATACAATGAGCAGTTCTTC.

This clone has only one observation. The V and J genes are TRBV27 and TRBJ2-2; D not certain. Germline loops: CDR1 MNHEY, CDR2 SMNVEV (reference sequence). This CDR3 region has 13 residues. Trimming cost V 3 bases and J 6 bases, with 8 bases left between them. The CDR3 protein is CASSFLYSGELFF. The CDR3 nucleotides read TGTGCCAGCAGTTTCCTATATTCCGGGGAGCTGTTTTTT.

The chain uses TRBV11-2 and TRBJ1-1; TRBD1 is a possible D gene (5 bases). V lost 1 base and J lost 0, with 12 bases in between. CDR1 SGHAT and CDR2 FQNNGV come from the germline V gene. This CDR3 comprises 16 residues. For the CDR3, the DNA is TGTGCCAGCAGCTTAGGTGCAGGGTGGTTGAACACTGAAGCTTTCTTT. The encoded protein is CASSLGAGWLNTEAFF.

The chain uses TRBV27 and TRBJ2-7; TRBD1 might be the D (6 bases). The CDR3 has 15 residues. V was cut by 2 bases and J by 4 bases, with 15 bases left in between. CDR1 is MNHEY, CDR2 SMNVEV, per germline (reference sequence). Here the CDR3 DNA reads TGTGCCAGCAGTTTAGTAACTGGGGGCTTTTACGAGCAGTACTTC. This codes for CASSLVTGGFYEQYF.

The chain joins TRBV21-1 to TRBJ1-3; whether TRBD1, the table's D call, matches the DNA was not checked. TRBV21-1 counts as a pseudogene. There are 16 residues in the CDR3. DNA of the CDR3: TGTGCCAGCAGCAGCCTCGACAGGGGCCCAGGAAACACCATATATTTT. This gives the protein CASSSLDRGPGNTIYF.

V and J are TRBV28 and TRBJ2-7; D call uncertain. Trimming took 2 bases from V and 7 from J, leaving 12 bases between them. The CDR3 runs to 13 residues. The germline V gene encodes CDR1 MDHEN and CDR2 SYDVKM. The CDR3 region is CASSLAETDEQYF. CDR3 in DNA: TGTGCCAGCAGTTTAGCAGAGACGGATGAGCAGTACTTC.

This clone showed up just once. V gene TRBV7-6 combines with J gene TRBJ2-1, with 7 bases fitting TRBD2. Germline assignment: CDR1 SGHVS and CDR2 FNYEAQ. J gave up 2 bases and V 4 bases, and 11 bases lay outside the gene matches. The CDR3 runs 17 residues. The CDR3 sequence: CASSSIGAGVPYNEQFF. CDR3 nucleotides: TGTGCCAGCAGCTCTATAGGGGCGGGAGTCCCCTACAATGAGCAGTTCTTC.

This rearrangement joins TRBV7-9 to TRBJ2-7; TRBD2 might be the D (6 bases). Deletions cut 4 bases from V and 6 bases from J, with 16 bases between. Per the germline V gene, CDR1 is SEHNR and CDR2 is FQNEAQ (reference sequence). There are 14 residues in the CDR3. CDR3 nucleotides: TGTGCCAGCAGCTCTGGTCGACTGGGGGGCGAGCAGTACTTC. This codes for CASSSGRLGGEQYF. The full variable domain, in which reference TRBV7-9 and TRBJ2-7 provide the parts outside the CDR3, is DTGVSQNPRHKITKRGQNVTFRCDPISEHNRLYWYRQTLGQGPEFLTYFQNEAQLEKSRLLSDRFSAERPKGSFSTLEIQRTEQGDSAMYLCASSSGRLGGEQYFGPGTRLTVT.

This sequence joins TRBV5-4 and TRBJ2-1, with no clear D. With 4 bases removed from V and 5 bases from J, the gap between germline ends came to 7 bases. CDR1 is SGHNT and CDR2 is YYREEE in the germline V gene (reference sequence). The CDR3 is 12 residues long. The CDR3 here is CASSPGDNEQFF. Here the CDR3 DNA reads TGTGCCAGCAGCCCTGGGGACAATGAGCAGTTCTTC.

The count of this clone is one. The chain couples TRBV11-1 to TRBJ2-3, with 11 nucleotides matching TRBD2. V shed 4 bases, J shed 6 bases, and the junction held 6 bases outside the gene matches. Germline lookup yields CDR1 SGHAT and CDR2 FQDESV (reference sequence). The CDR3 sequence is 15 residues long. As DNA, the CDR3 is TGTGCCAGCAGCTATGGGACTAGCGGATTCGATACGCAGTATTTT. Its protein product is CASSYGTSGFDTQYF.

The chain joins TRBV7-9 to TRBJ2-3; 9 positions agree with TRBD1. This CDR3 comprises 18 residues. Germline assignment: CDR1 SEHNR and CDR2 FQNEAQ (reference sequence). After removal of 3 bases from V and 3 bases from J, the junction contained 13 bases not matched to a gene. The CDR3 sequence: CASSFEDRGVLRTDTQYF. CDR3 sequence (DNA): TGTGCCAGCAGCTTCGAGGACAGGGGTGTATTGCGGACAGATACGCAGTATTTT.

The V call is TRBV5-3, the J call TRBJ2-7; 7 bases map to TRBD2. TRBV5-3 is assigned to the ORF class and has an uncertain function. V lost 1 base and J lost 0; bases outside the gene matches: 10. CDR3 size: 17 residues. CDR3 sequence: CARSLPPGLVVSYEQYF. In nucleotides, the CDR3 is TGTGCCAGAAGCTTGCCCCCCGGACTAGTAGTCTCCTACGAGCAGTACTTC.

Comments on this clone: Distinct nucleotide sequences in the sample also encode this CDR3. As DNA, the CDR3 is TGTGCCAGTAGCGCCCGGGACGGTTATAGCAATCAGCCCCAGCATTTT. This encodes CASSARDGYSNQPQHF. The chain combines TRBV19 with TRBJ1-5; D perhaps matches TRBD1 (5 bases). V lost 6 bases and J lost 0, with 15 bases in between. Germline V gene lookup returns CDR1 LNHDA and CDR2 SQIVND (reference sequence). The CDR3 covers 16 residues.

The chain employs TRBV6-5 and TRBJ2-1; 12 bases are shared with TRBD2. Germline CDR1 is MNHEY and CDR2 is SVGAGI. This CDR3 comprises 13 residues. V lost 11 bases to trimming and J lost 4 bases; unmatched junction nucleotides: 3. CDR3 residues: CASGLAGYNEQFF. DNA of the CDR3: TGTGCCTCGGGACTAGCGGGTTACAATGAGCAGTTCTTC.

This sequence joins TRBV11-1 and TRBJ1-1; tentative D call: TRBD1 (5 bases). CDR1 and CDR2 (germline): SGHAT, FQDESV (reference sequence). The CDR3 length is 14 residues. The germline V and J ends were trimmed by 5 bases and 3 bases, with 13 bases remaining between them. The CDR3 coding sequence is TGTGCCAGCAGCCCCTCCCGGGGGGACACTGAAGCTTTCTTT. Its protein is CASSPSRGDTEAFF.

This chain connects TRBV15 to TRBJ2-1; D uncertain. The germline V and J ends were trimmed by 0 bases and 7 bases, with 16 bases remaining between them. The CDR3 runs 16 residues. Germline CDR1 and CDR2: LNHNV and YYDKDF (reference sequence). The CDR3, as DNA: TGTGCCACCAGCAGAGATCGCCCCTTAGGTGGAAATGAGCAGTTCTTC. Translation: CATSRDRPLGGNEQFF.

Notes on this clone: Other DNA sequences in the same sample also yield this CDR3. This chain joins TRBV5-4 and TRBJ2-1, with TRBD2 matching 12 bases. This CDR3 contains 14 residues. The V gene end was trimmed by 4 bases and the J gene end by 4 bases; junction bases not matched to a gene: 0. Germline V gene lookup returns CDR1 SGHNT and CDR2 YYREEE (reference sequence). This CDR3 is CASSGTSGYNEQFF. CDR3 DNA: TGTGCCAGCAGCGGGACTAGCGGGTACAATGAGCAGTTCTTC.

The CDR3 spells CASSVVARGTDTQYF. The DNA for the CDR3 is TGTGCCAGCAGCGTAGTAGCAAGGGGCACAGATACGCAGTATTTT. The V and J genes are TRBV9 and TRBJ2-3; D uncertain. The CDR3 consists of 15 residues. From germline, CDR1 is SGDLS and CDR2 YYNGEE. V was shortened by 0 bases and J by 1 base, with 9 bases between the two germline ends.

The sample holds one count of this clone. The chain combines TRBV7-2 with TRBJ2-5; 7 bases agree with TRBD1. V shed 6 bases and J 4 bases; nucleotides not matched to a gene: 8. CDR1 is SGHTA and CDR2 is FQGNSA in the germline V gene. This CDR3 is 14 amino acids long. The CDR3 region has the DNA TGTGCCAGCAGATTCAGGGGGTTGGGAGAGACCCAGTACTTC. Protein: CASRFRGLGETQYF.

This chain joins TRBV28 and TRBJ1-3; D unclear. V gave up 6 bases and J gave up 0 bases, with 9 bases separating them. The CDR3 is 14 amino acids. The germline V gene encodes CDR1 MDHEN and CDR2 SYDVKM. The CDR3 nucleotides are TGTGCCAGCAGCTATACGATCTCTGGAAACACCATATATTTT. Translated, it gives CASSYTISGNTIYF.

V is TRBV28 and J is TRBJ1-4, with a tentative D call TRBD1 (6 bases). The CDR3 extends over 16 amino acids. The germline V gene encodes CDR1 MDHEN and CDR2 SYDVKM. V lost 1 base to trimming and J lost 6 bases, with 15 bases between them. In DNA, the CDR3 is TGTGCCAGCAGTTTATTTTACTCAGGGGCAGATGAAAAACTGTTTTTT. Amino acid sequence: CASSLFYSGADEKLFF.

This chain links TRBV10-2 with TRBJ2-5; 9 bases map to TRBD1. V dropped 6 bases and J dropped 5; count of bases not matched to a gene: 7. Germline loops: CDR1 WSHSY, CDR2 SAAADI. This CDR3 contains 14 residues. The CDR3 DNA reads TGCGCCAGCAGGGACCCCGGACAGGGGGAGACCCAGTACTTC. This translates into CASRDPGQGETQYF.